This T cell receptor beta chain is from a study of blood T cell repertoires in COVID-19. Study details: PBMCs, B-cell-depleted T cells, or T cells were the source of the cDNA or gDNA that made up the material.

Germline lookup yields CDR1 LNHDA and CDR2 SQIVND (reference sequence). The CDR3 is 14 amino acids. J was trimmed by 4 bases and V by 3 bases; bases with no gene match: 2. The protocol was immunoSEQ multiplex PCR, while the TCRdb copy is restricted to in-frame clones and leaves out a portion. The sample shows some 200,000 clones, 75% to 85% of them seen only once. Sequenced material: PBMCs or T cells enriched from blood (not recorded which). This chain joins TRBV19 and TRBJ1-4; 7 bases are shared with TRBD1. This TCR was sampled from a woman aged 40 to 50 with acute COVID-19. The CDR3 protein is CASSMTGSNEKLFF. CDR3 DNA: TGTGCCAGTAGTATGACAGGGAGTAATGAAAAACTGTTTTTT. The variable domain in full, completed from reference TRBV19 and TRBJ1-4, reads DGGITQSPKYLFRKEGQNVTLSCEQNLNHDAMYWYRQDPGQGLRLIYYSQIVNDFQKGDIAEGYSVSREKKESFPLTVTSAQKNPTAFYLCASSMTGSNEKLFFGSGTQLSVL.